Listed below are T cell receptor beta chains from one sample, sequenced in a study of blood T cell repertoires in COVID-19. Method: immunoSEQ multiplex PCR; TCRdb's copy keeps in-frame clones and lacks some. The data contain some 140,000 clones, roughly 84% of them singletons. Sequenced input: PBMCs or T cells enriched from blood (not recorded which). These TCRs come from a man in his forties with acute COVID-19. The CDR3 runs from the conserved cysteine through the conserved F or W. D genes are given only for firm matches. Clone size is shown for a subset of rows, as once, few, many or a class of expanded clone.

>.|TRBJ2-7|TRBV7-6|TRBD2
CASSLQPTSGGSLIYEQYF
TGTGCCAGCAGCTTACAACCGACTAGCGGGGGGTCCCTGATCTACGAGCAGTACTTC
>.|TRBJ1-1|TRBV28|.
CASTRRGWRGNTEAFF
TGTGCCAGCACTCGTCGAGGGTGGAGGGGAAATACTGAAGCTTTCTTT
>.|TRBJ2-7|TRBV6-1|.
CASSEASGTIYEQYF
TGTGCCAGCAGTGAAGCTAGCGGCACAATCTACGAGCAGTACTTC
>.|TRBJ2-7|TRBV11-2|.
CASSLTSRFYEQYF
TGTGCCAGCAGCTTAACATCCAGATTCTACGAGCAGTACTTC
>.|TRBJ2-1|TRBV7-2|TRBD2
CASSLESSGTHEQFF
TGTGCCAGCAGCTTAGAATCTAGCGGGACCCATGAGCAGTTCTTC
>.|TRBJ1-2|TRBV28|.
CASTLFGEVNYGYTF
TGTGCCAGCACCCTCTTCGGGGAAGTCAACTATGGCTACACCTTC
>.|TRBJ1-6|TRBV5-1|TRBD1
CASSLEGTANSPLHF
TGCGCCAGCAGCTTGGAGGGGACAGCCAATTCACCCCTCCACTTT
>.|TRBJ2-1|TRBV11-2|.
CASSVAGSYNEQFF
TGTGCCAGCAGCGTCGCGGGGTCCTACAATGAGCAGTTCTTC
>.|TRBJ1-4|TRBV6-5|.
CASSYSYGGDNEKLFF
TGTGCCAGCAGTTACTCGTATGGAGGGGACAATGAAAAACTGTTTTTT
>.|TRBJ2-1|TRBV19|TRBD2
CASSGGSGSHKAYNEQFF
TGTGCCAGTTCCGGGGGTAGCGGGAGTCATAAGGCCTACAATGAGCAGTTCTTC
>.|TRBJ1-2|TRBV7-9|.
CASSLWQPGGYTF
TGTGCCAGCAGCTTATGGCAGCCGGGGGGCTACACCTTC
>.|TRBJ2-2|TRBV5-4|.
CATQVEANTGELFF
TGTGCCACCCAGGTGGAAGCGAACACCGGGGAGCTGTTTTTT
>.|TRBJ2-5|TRBV5-6|.
CASSWGRKTQYF
TGTGCCAGCAGCTGGGGGAGGAAGACCCAGTACTTC
>once|TRBJ2-1|TRBV27|.
CASSFSVEKNEQFF
TGTGCCAGCAGTTTCAGCGTGGAGAAGAATGAGCAGTTCTTC
>.|TRBJ1-3|TRBV29-1|.
CSVEVPSYSGNTIYF
TGCAGCGTTGAAGTTCCAAGCTACTCTGGAAACACCATATATTTT
>once|TRBJ1-4|TRBV6-5|.
CASSGQVVTNEKLFF
TGTGCCAGCTCCGGACAAGTTGTAACTAATGAAAAACTGTTTTTT
>.|TRBJ2-3|TRBV7-2|TRBD2
CASSLDPGGTQYF
TGTGCCAGCAGCTTAGACCCGGGAGGGACGCAGTATTTT
>.|TRBJ1-3|TRBV5-1|.
CASSLAIQKPSGNTIYF
TGCGCCAGCAGCTTGGCGATACAGAAGCCCTCTGGAAACACCATATATTTT
>.|TRBJ1-5|TRBV7-8|.
CASSLSRGTQPQHF
TGTGCCAGCAGCCTATCGCGGGGTACTCAGCCCCAGCATTTT
>.|TRBJ1-5|TRBV29-1|TRBD1
CSVVAGGMDQPQHF
TGCAGCGTTGTGGCAGGGGGTATGGATCAGCCCCAGCATTTT
>.|TRBJ2-7|TRBV18|.
CASSPPVLGASYEQYF
TGTGCCAGCTCACCACCGGTTTTGGGGGCGAGCTACGAGCAGTACTTC
>.|TRBJ2-1|TRBV30|TRBD1
CAWGQGIDEQFF
TGTGCCTGGGGACAGGGGATCGATGAGCAGTTCTTC
>.|TRBJ2-3|TRBV2|.
CASSEQRVSAGTDTQYF
TGTGCCAGCAGTGAGCAGAGGGTCAGTGCGGGGACAGATACGCAGTATTTT
>once|TRBJ2-7|TRBV9|.
CASSEQRVGSEQYF
TGTGCCAGCAGCGAGCAGCGGGTTGGTTCCGAGCAGTACTTC
>.|TRBJ2-3|TRBV21-1|.
CASSTRTGGILFEADTQYF
TGTGCCAGCAGCACCCGGACAGGGGGCATTTTGTTTGAGGCAGATACGCAGTATTTT
>few|TRBJ2-3|TRBV19|TRBD2
CASSIGTSGFSDTQYF
TGTGCCAGTAGTATCGGGACTAGCGGTTTCTCAGATACGCAGTATTTT
>.|TRBJ2-1|TRBV19|.
CASSIYHSVDEQFF
TGTGCCAGTAGTATTTATCACTCGGTCGATGAGCAGTTCTTC
>.|TRBJ2-7|TRBV6-1|TRBD1
CASSASSRTGGFYEQYF
TGTGCCAGCAGTGCCTCATCGCGGACAGGGGGATTTTACGAGCAGTACTTC
>.|TRBJ2-5|TRBV3-1/TRBV3-2|TRBD2
CASSQGTSGRQETQYF
TGTGCCAGCAGCCAAGGAACTAGCGGGCGCCAAGAGACCCAGTACTTC
>.|TRBJ1-5|TRBV28|TRBD1
CASSPRDRNNQPQHF
TGTGCCAGCAGTCCCCGGGACAGAAACAATCAGCCCCAGCATTTT
>.|TRBJ1-4|TRBV9|.
CASSVNPGGSNEKLFF
TGTGCCAGCAGCGTAAACCCGGGGGGATCTAATGAAAAACTGTTTTTT
>once|TRBJ1-1|TRBV9|TRBD1
CASSANTGTGGTEAFF
TGTGCCAGCAGCGCAAACACCGGGACAGGGGGCACTGAAGCTTTCTTT
>.|TRBJ1-2|TRBV6-5|.
CASTIREGGYTF
TGTGCCAGCACGATCCGGGAGGGGGGCTACACCTTC
>.|TRBJ1-6|TRBV7-9|TRBD1
CASNLGGTGENSPLHF
TGTGCCAGCAACTTAGGGGGGACAGGGGAAAATTCACCCCTCCACTTT
>.|TRBJ2-5|TRBV28|TRBD2
CASSILLRGETQYF
TGTGCCAGCAGTATCCTCCTGCGGGGGGAGACCCAGTACTTC
>.|TRBJ1-1|TRBV5-6|.
CASSLAYSRGTEAFF
TGTGCCAGCAGCTTGGCTTACTCCCGGGGCACTGAAGCTTTCTTT
>.|TRBJ2-1|TRBV28|TRBD2
CASSLNPLAVYNEQFF
TGTGCCAGCAGTTTGAATCCACTAGCGGTCTACAATGAGCAGTTCTTC
>once|TRBJ2-3|TRBV27|.
CASSSLARGWGTDTQYF
TGTGCCAGCAGCTCACTTGCCCGAGGTTGGGGCACAGATACGCAGTATTTT